These 8 T cell receptor beta chains share one sample of origin, sequenced in a study of T-cell memory formation after mild COVID-19. TCRdb re-called the 5' RACE reads through MiXCR, storing one row per CDR3 protein. The sample lists 350,000 to 450,000 distinct CDR3 sequences, around 15% seen once, with 22% in the top ten. The sample taken for sequencing was PBMCs or a T cell subset sorted from them (not recorded which). The source of these receptors is a man between 18 and 35 years old who had mild COVID-19 (a few samples of this study predate the infection). Cell type and time point are not known.

The genes are TRBV19 and TRBJ2-3; tentatively, D is TRBD2 (6 bases). The CDR3 has 13 residues. Trimming took off 8 bases at V and 6 bases at J, with 15 bases between the two ends. Germline CDR1 and CDR2: LNHDA and SQIVND (reference sequence). The CDR3 DNA follows: TGTGCCAGTCGGGACTTACCCTGGGATACGCAGTATTTT. It encodes CASRDLPWDTQYF. The full variable domain, completed using reference TRBV19 and TRBJ2-3, is DGGITQSPKYLFRKEGQNVTLSCEQNLNHDAMYWYRQDPGQGLRLIYYSQIVNDFQKGDIAEGYSVSREKKESFPLTVTSAQKNPTAFYLCASRDLPWDTQYFGPGTRLTVL.

The rearrangement joins TRBV4-1 to TRBJ1-5; unclear D gene. Trimming cost V 4 bases and J 5 bases, with 18 bases left between them. The V gene's germline CDR1 is MGHRA and CDR2 YSYEKL. The CDR3 is 16 residues long. CDR3 protein: CASSLTHGMFDQPQHF. The CDR3 nucleotides read TGCGCCAGCAGCCTCACGCATGGGATGTTCGATCAGCCCCAGCATTTT.

The V gene is TRBV6-2 or TRBV6-3, the J gene TRBJ2-1; 8 bases map to TRBD2. J lost 7 bases, V lost 3 bases, and 5 bases had no gene match. Germline loops: CDR1 MNHEY, CDR2 SVGEGT. This CDR3 comprises 14 residues. The CDR3 is CASSYWTSWNEQFF. In DNA, the CDR3 is TGTGCCAGCAGTTATTGGACTAGCTGGAATGAGCAGTTCTTC.

Only a few counts were recorded for this clonotype. The chain links TRBV4-1 to TRBJ2-5, with TRBD2 identical over 8 bases. Per germline, CDR1 MGHRA and CDR2 YSYEKL. J gave up 2 bases and V 0 bases, and 2 bases lay outside the gene matches. CDR3 size: 15 residues. The CDR3 DNA reads TGCGCCAGCAGCCAAGACCAGCGGGGGCAAGAGACCCAGTACTTC. Translated, it gives CASSQDQRGQETQYF.

This clonotype appeared many times. In DNA form, the CDR3 reads TGTGCCAGCAGCCGACAGGTTAGCAACACTGAAGCTTTCTTT. Translation: CASSRQVSNTEAFF. This rearrangement joins TRBV7-2 to TRBJ1-1; possible D gene TRBD1, 6 bases. V was cut by 5 bases and J by 2 bases, with 12 bases left in between. The CDR3 extends over 14 amino acids. Germline values: CDR1 SGHTA, CDR2 FQGNSA.

This clonotype has only a few counts. The chain links TRBV6-5 to TRBJ2-5, with a weak D call TRBD1 (5 bases). V was clipped by 5 bases and J by 5 bases, with 15 bases between them. Germline V gene data show CDR1 as MNHEY and CDR2 as SVGAGI. The CDR3 consists of 14 residues. The chain's CDR3 is CASSKGVLQETQYF. The CDR3 coding sequence is TGTGCCAGCAGTAAAGGGGTGTTGCAGGAGACCCAGTACTTC.

This clonotype was observed a handful of times. This chain joins TRBV24-1 and TRBJ1-2, with a tentative D call TRBD1 (5 bases). The CDR3 length is 15 residues. Trimming left V 9 bases short and J 4 bases short, with 20 bases between. Germline V gives CDR1 KGHDR, CDR2 SFDVKD. CDR3 nucleotide sequence: TGTGCCACCTCCCCACCCGGGGACTCGGGCTATGGCTACACCTTC. Amino acid sequence: CATSPPGDSGYGYTF.

This rearrangement joins TRBV11-2 to TRBJ2-7, with 8 bases fitting TRBD2. Germline V gene lookup returns CDR1 SGHAT and CDR2 FQNNGV. The CDR3 totals 16 residues. V was pared by 6 bases and J by 4 bases, with 14 bases of the junction left unmatched. The CDR3 protein is CASRPEPREGLYEQYF. In nucleotides, the CDR3 is TGTGCCAGCAGACCCGAACCCCGGGAGGGCCTGTACGAGCAGTACTTC. The variable domain in full, with the rest retrieved from reference TRBV11-2 and TRBJ2-7, is EAGVAQSPRYKIIEKRQSVAFWCNPISGHATLYWYQQILGQGPKLLIQFQNNGVVDDSQLPKDRFSAERLKGVDSTLKIQPAKLEDSAVYLCASRPEPREGLYEQYFGPGTRLTVT.